This TCR beta chain was obtained from a study of blood T cells in healthy people across ages. Healthy Caucasians from Russia aged roughly 6 to 95 served as donors. Primers used in a second PCR of roughly 7 to 11 cycles were a sample-barcoded 5' primer and a J-beta primer mix. TCRdb used MiXCR to reprocess the 5' RACE reads, holding one entry per CDR3 protein. The sample has around 800,000 distinct CDR3 sequences, approximately 44% seen once; the top ten hold approximately 20%. About this clonotype itself: Its antigen is not identified.

V lost 3 bases to trimming and J lost 3 bases; unmatched junction nucleotides: 11. The CDR3 runs to 15 residues. CDR1 GTSNPN and CDR2 SVGIG come from the germline V gene (reference sequence). Study-wide points: Underestimates were what the diversity estimates from one million T cells were considered to be.

The specimen sequenced was blood. The chain employs TRBV30 and TRBJ2-7; 7 nucleotides agree with TRBD1. The source of this sequence is a man in his sixties in good health. CDR3 in amino acids: CAWRIRQGPFYEQYF. The CDR3 DNA follows: TGTGCCTGGAGAATCCGACAGGGCCCTTTCTACGAGCAGTACTTC.